A selection of T cell receptor beta chains follows, all from one sample in a study of shared clonotypes between healthy human individuals. Clones were sequenced by immunoSEQ multiplex PCR, and TCRdb holds only the in-frame ones, with some missing. The sample consists of under 1,100,000 clones, around three quarters of them appearing once. The sample taken for sequencing was memory CD4+ T cells from PBMCs. These receptor sequences come from a man aged 18 to 35 in good health. Some clones in this sample may be carry-over from other donors' samples. CDR3s include the opening cysteine and the closing phenylalanine or tryptophan. A D gene is named only where the DNA matches it firmly. For some rows the clone size is stated as once, few or many, or as a class when expanded; others skip it.

d_gene	j_gene	abundance	v_gene	CDR3aa	CDR3nt
-	TRBJ2-3	-	TRBV5-1	CASSFSTDTQYF	TGCGCCAGCAGCTTTAGTACAGATACGCAGTATTTT
-	TRBJ1-1	-	TRBV28	CASSPRTVPTEAFF	TGTGCCAGCAGTCCTAGGACAGTACCCACTGAAGCTTTCTTT
-	TRBJ1-5	-	TRBV2	CASSEAPYQPQHF	TGTGCCAGCAGTGAAGCCCCATATCAGCCCCAGCATTTT
-	TRBJ1-5	-	TRBV28	CASSLLGRGNQPQHF	TGTGCCAGCAGTCTCCTGGGAAGGGGAAATCAGCCCCAGCATTTT
TRBD1	TRBJ1-2	-	TRBV9	CASSISTPGGGYTF	TGTGCCAGCAGCATATCCACCCCAGGGGGCGGCTACACCTTC
TRBD2	TRBJ2-1	-	TRBV9	CASSVVVSGVNEQFF	TGTGCCAGCAGCGTAGTCGTAAGCGGGGTCAATGAGCAGTTCTTC
-	TRBJ1-1	once	TRBV4-2	CASSQADIRNTEAFF	TGTGCCAGCAGCCAAGCGGACATAAGGAACACTGAAGCTTTCTTT
-	TRBJ1-5	-	TRBV30	CAWSGGNVDQPQHF	TGTGCCTGGAGTGGGGGGAACGTGGATCAGCCCCAGCATTTT
TRBD2	TRBJ2-3	-	TRBV5-1	CASRDSGISTDTQYF	TGCGCCAGCAGGGATAGCGGGATATCCACAGATACGCAGTATTTT
-	TRBJ1-1	once	TRBV15	CATKAHLNTEAFF	TGTGCCACCAAGGCACATTTAAACACTGAAGCTTTCTTT
-	TRBJ2-4	-	TRBV2	CASGGGSVNIQYF	TGTGCCAGCGGGGGAGGTAGTGTAAACATTCAGTACTTC
-	TRBJ2-1	-	TRBV5-6	CASSPPWRRNEQFF	TGTGCCAGCAGCCCTCCATGGCGTCGGAATGAGCAGTTCTTC
TRBD2	TRBJ2-2	-	TRBV10-3	CATLAGGPTGELFF	TGTGCCACTTTAGCGGGAGGGCCTACCGGGGAGCTGTTTTTT
-	TRBJ2-2	once	TRBV5-1	CASSQGHRNTGELFF	TGCGCCAGCAGCCAAGGACATAGGAACACCGGGGAGCTGTTTTTT